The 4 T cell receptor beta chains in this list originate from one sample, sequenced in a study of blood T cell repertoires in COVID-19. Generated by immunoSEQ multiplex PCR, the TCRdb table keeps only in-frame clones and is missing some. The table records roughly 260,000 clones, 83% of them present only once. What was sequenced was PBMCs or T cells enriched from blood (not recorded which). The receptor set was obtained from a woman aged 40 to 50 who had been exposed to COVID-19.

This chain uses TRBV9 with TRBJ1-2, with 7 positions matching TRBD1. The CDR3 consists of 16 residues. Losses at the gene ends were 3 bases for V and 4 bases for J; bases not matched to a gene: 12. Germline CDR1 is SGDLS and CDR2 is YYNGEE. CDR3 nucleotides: TGTGCCAGCAGCGGACTATACGACAGGGCAAGCTATGGCTACACCTTC. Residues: CASSGLYDRASYGYTF. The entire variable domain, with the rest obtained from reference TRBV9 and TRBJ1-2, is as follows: DSGVTQTPKHLITATGQRVTLRCSPRSGDLSVYWYQQSLDQGLQFLIQYYNGEERAKGNILERFSAQQFPDLHSELNLSSLELGDSALYFCASSGLYDRASYGYTFGSGTRLTVV.

CDR3 amino acids: CASSPTGQGETQYF. DNA for the CDR3: TGTGCCAGCAGCCCGACAGGGCAGGGAGAGACCCAGTACTTC. V usage is TRBV4-2 and J usage is TRBJ2-5; 7 positions agree with TRBD1. CDR1 is LGHNA and CDR2 is YNFKEQ in the germline V gene. This CDR3 comprises 14 residues. V dropped 4 bases and J dropped 4; count of bases not matched to a gene: 6.

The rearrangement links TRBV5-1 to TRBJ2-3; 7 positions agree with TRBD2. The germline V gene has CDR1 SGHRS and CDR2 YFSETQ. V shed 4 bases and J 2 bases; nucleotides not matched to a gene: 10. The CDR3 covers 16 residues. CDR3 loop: CASSLGASGDTDTQYF. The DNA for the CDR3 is TGCGCCAGCAGCCTAGGGGCTAGCGGAGACACAGATACGCAGTATTTT.

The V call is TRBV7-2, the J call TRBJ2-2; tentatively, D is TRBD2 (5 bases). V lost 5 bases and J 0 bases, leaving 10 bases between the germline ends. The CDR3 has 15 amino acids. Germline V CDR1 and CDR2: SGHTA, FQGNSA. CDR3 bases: TGTGCCAGCAGCCCCGGGATCCCGAACACCGGGGAGCTGTTTTTT. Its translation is CASSPGIPNTGELFF.